Following are 15 T cell receptor beta chains from one sample sequenced in a study of blood T cell repertoires in COVID-19. This table comes from immunoSEQ multiplex PCR, and its TCRdb copy is limited to in-frame clones, with some not included. The table includes 250,000 to 350,000 clones, around 88% detected once. The sequencing sample was made of peripheral blood. Receptors were obtained from a woman in her 30s who had recovered from COVID-19.

The chain recombines TRBV19 with TRBJ1-1; a weak D match, TRBD1 (5 bases). Germline assignment: CDR1 LNHDA and CDR2 SQIVND (reference sequence). The length of the CDR3 is 14 residues. The germline V and J ends were trimmed by 2 bases and 3 bases, with 10 bases remaining between them. The DNA for the CDR3 is TGTGCCAGTAGTATAATTCAGGGTGACACTGAAGCTTTCTTT. Protein product: CASSIIQGDTEAFF.

The chain couples TRBV7-2 to TRBJ2-1; 10 bases agree with TRBD1. This CDR3 is 15 amino acids long. In germline, CDR1 is SGHTA, CDR2 FQGNSA. V dropped 3 bases and J dropped 7; count of bases not matched to a gene: 6. The CDR3 here is CASSFLTGGMNEQFF. CDR3 sequence (DNA): TGTGCCAGCAGCTTTTTGACAGGGGGCATGAATGAGCAGTTCTTC.

This rearrangement joins TRBV2 to TRBJ2-7, with D possibly matching TRBD1 (6 bases). The V gene's germline CDR1 is SNHLY and CDR2 FYNNEI. This CDR3 comprises 14 residues. The V end lost 4 bases, the J end lost 6 bases, and 16 bases lay between the germline ends. CDR3 DNA: TGTGCCAGCAGTGTCAGGGCGGAAGGGGGCGAGCAGTACTTC. Residues: CASSVRAEGGEQYF.

The V call is TRBV5-1, the J call TRBJ2-7; TRBD2 is a possible D gene (6 bases). From germline, CDR1 is SGHRS and CDR2 YFSETQ. The V end was cut by 4 bases, the J end by 3 bases, with 11 bases between. This CDR3 region has 13 residues. The CDR3 reads CASSIGGFYEQYF. CDR3 in DNA: TGCGCCAGCAGCATCGGGGGTTTCTACGAGCAGTACTTC. The full variable domain, rest sourced from reference TRBV5-1 and TRBJ2-7, is KAGVTQTPRYLIKTRGQQVTLSCSPISGHRSVSWYQQTPGQGLQFLFEYFSETQRNKGNFPGRFSGRQFSNSRSEMNVSTLELGDSALYLCASSIGGFYEQYFGPGTRLTVT.

This clone was detected only once. The rearrangement joins TRBV6-5 to TRBJ1-2; 12 bases agree with TRBD1. In germline, CDR1 is MNHEY, CDR2 SVGAGI. The junction had 6 bases not matched to a gene; V was cut back by 2 bases and J by 8 bases. CDR3 length: 15 residues. CDR3 region: CASSYGTGGLSGYTF. As DNA, the CDR3 is TGTGCCAGCAGTTACGGGACAGGGGGCCTTTCGGGCTACACCTTC.

The chain carries TRBV18 and TRBJ2-6; tentatively, D is TRBD1 (5 bases). The CDR3 consists of 17 residues. Trimming cost V 9 bases and J 0 bases, with 18 bases left between them. The germline CDR1 and CDR2 sequences are KGHSH and LQKENI. This chain's CDR3 is CASPGISAISGANVLTF. The CDR3 coding sequence is TGTGCCAGTCCAGGGATCAGCGCCATCTCTGGGGCCAACGTCCTGACTTTC.

V usage is TRBV6-2 or TRBV6-3 and J usage is TRBJ2-1; 10 bases map to TRBD2. CDR3 size: 16 residues. The trim removed 6 bases at V and 0 bases at J, leaving 5 bases unmatched. Germline values: CDR1 MNHEY, CDR2 SVGEGT. The CDR3 region has the DNA TGTGCCAGCAGCACGGGACTAGCGAGCTCCTACAATGAGCAGTTCTTC. It specifies CASSTGLASSYNEQFF.

V is TRBV5-1 and J is TRBJ1-5, with D unresolved. The V and J ends lost 5 bases and 6 bases respectively, with 15 bases between them. Germline values: CDR1 SGHRS, CDR2 YFSETQ. CDR3 size: 14 residues. This CDR3 reads CASSPDSETQPQHF. In DNA, the CDR3 is TGCGCCAGCAGTCCGGACTCTGAGACTCAGCCCCAGCATTTT.

CDR3 protein: CASSTTGGYHEQYF. In nucleotides, the CDR3 is TGTGCCAGTAGCACCACAGGGGGCTACCACGAGCAGTACTTC. The gene calls are TRBV19 and TRBJ2-7, with TRBD1 matching 9 bases. V shed 6 bases and J 5 bases; nucleotides not matched to a gene: 8. The V gene's germline CDR1 is LNHDA and CDR2 SQIVND (reference sequence). This CDR3 contains 14 residues.

The chain joins TRBV3-1 (or the pseudogene TRBV3-2) to TRBJ1-2; a weak D match, TRBD1 (5 bases). V was shortened by 0 bases and J by 7 bases, with 6 bases between the two germline ends. Germline-derived CDR1 and CDR2 are LGHDT and YNNKEL (reference sequence). The CDR3 contains 12 residues. CDR3 sequence: CASSQDRGGYTF. The CDR3 region has the DNA TGTGCCAGCAGCCAAGATAGGGGTGGCTACACCTTC.

The V gene is TRBV20-1, the J gene TRBJ2-7, with 9 positions matching TRBD2. This CDR3 contains 14 residues. With V trimmed by 6 bases and J by 1 base, 7 bases remained unmatched. In germline, CDR1 is DFQATT, CDR2 SNEGSKA (reference sequence). This CDR3 is CSASPLAGSYEQYF. The CDR3 DNA sequence: TGCAGTGCCAGTCCCCTAGCGGGATCCTACGAGCAGTACTTC.

A word on this clone: An end of the junction differs from the germline gene, which may be a read error. CDR3 in amino acids: CASTLAGNTEAFF. Written as DNA, the CDR3 is TGTGCCAGCACCTTGGCGGGGAACACTGAAGCTTTCTTT. The chain employs TRBV5-6 and TRBJ1-1, with D uncertain. Germline values: CDR1 SGHDT, CDR2 YYEEEE. The CDR3 consists of 13 residues.

The chain joins TRBV5-1 to TRBJ2-1, with 8 nucleotides matching TRBD2. The germline V gene encodes CDR1 SGHRS and CDR2 YFSETQ. This CDR3 contains 16 residues. Trimming cost V 0 bases and J 2 bases; bases outside gene matches: 4. CDR3: CASSLATSGPYNEQFF. CDR3 in DNA: TGCGCCAGCAGCTTGGCTACTAGCGGTCCCTACAATGAGCAGTTCTTC.

The chain's CDR3 is CASSVGLADNEQFF. The CDR3 nucleotides are TGCGCCAGCAGCGTGGGACTAGCCGACAATGAGCAGTTCTTC. V gene TRBV4-3 combines with J gene TRBJ2-1; 9 nucleotides align to TRBD2. Unmatched junction bases numbered 4, after V lost 5 bases and J lost 5 bases. The CDR3 length is 14 residues. From germline, CDR1 is LGHNA and CDR2 YSLEER.

The chain joins TRBV11-2 to TRBJ1-4; D is unclear. The CDR3 contains 11 residues. Germline loops: CDR1 SGHAT, CDR2 FQNNGV. The V and J ends lost 5 bases and 8 bases respectively, with 6 bases between them. DNA of the CDR3: TGTGCCAGCAGCCCCAGAGAAAAACTGTTTTTT. The encoded protein is CASSPREKLFF.